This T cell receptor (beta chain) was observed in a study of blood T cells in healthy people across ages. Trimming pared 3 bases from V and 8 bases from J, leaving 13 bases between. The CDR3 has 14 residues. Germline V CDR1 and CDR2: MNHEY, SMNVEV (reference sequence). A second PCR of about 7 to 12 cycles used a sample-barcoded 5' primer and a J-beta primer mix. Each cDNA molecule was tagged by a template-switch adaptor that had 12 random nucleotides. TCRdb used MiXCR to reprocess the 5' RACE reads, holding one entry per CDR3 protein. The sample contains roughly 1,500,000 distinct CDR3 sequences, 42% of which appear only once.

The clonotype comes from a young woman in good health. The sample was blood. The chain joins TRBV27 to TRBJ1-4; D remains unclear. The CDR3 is CASSFSPLEEKLFF. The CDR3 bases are TGTGCCAGCAGTTTTTCTCCACTCGAAGAAAAACTGTTTTTT.